Below, 23 T cell receptor beta chains from the same sample are listed, as sequenced in a study of blood T cell repertoires in COVID-19. Sequenced by immunoSEQ multiplex PCR; TCRdb stores in-frame clones only, minus some. This repertoire shows 110,000 to 150,000 clones, 88% found once; its top ten account for roughly 1.6%. Material for sequencing was peripheral blood. The source of these receptors is a woman in her forties or fifties with acute or convalescent COVID-19.

The chain has TRBV30 and TRBJ1-2, with a possible D match to TRBD1 (6 bases). Germline CDR1 and CDR2: GTSNPN and SVGIG (reference sequence). The CDR3 length is 16 residues. Trimming removed 2 bases from V and 4 bases from J, with 20 bases in between. This CDR3 reads CAWSTITGQRGYGYTF. The CDR3 DNA is TGTGCCTGGAGTACGATCACAGGGCAGCGCGGCTATGGCTACACCTTC.

This clone was counted a few times. The CDR3 is CASSSTEMNTEAFF. The CDR3 bases are TGTGCCAGCAGTTCGACTGAGATGAACACTGAAGCTTTCTTT. This chain uses TRBV6-5 with TRBJ1-1; D remains unclear. The CDR3 length is 14 residues. V was trimmed by 4 bases and J by 0 bases, leaving 9 bases between them. Germline lookup yields CDR1 MNHEY and CDR2 SVGAGI.

This rearrangement joins TRBV3-1 (or the pseudogene TRBV3-2) to TRBJ2-7; TRBD2 aligns across 9 bases. CDR1 and CDR2 from the germline V gene are LGHDT and YNNKEL (reference sequence). V gave up 3 bases and J gave up 4 bases; unmatched junction bases: 10. This CDR3 contains 16 residues. The CDR3 sequence: CASSHSAGGGLYEQYF. CDR3 sequence (DNA): TGTGCCAGCAGCCACTCCGCGGGAGGGGGCCTTTACGAGCAGTACTTC.

V gene TRBV2 combines with J gene TRBJ1-5, with 7 positions matching TRBD1. The CDR3 loop spans 15 amino acids. The V and J ends lost 0 bases and 5 bases, in that order; junction bases with no gene match: 4. Germline V gene data show CDR1 as SNHLY and CDR2 as FYNNEI. The CDR3: CASSEALQGDQPQHF. In DNA, the CDR3 is TGTGCCAGCAGTGAAGCGCTTCAGGGGGATCAGCCCCAGCATTTT.

This clone has a handful of counts. This chain links TRBV4-2 with TRBJ2-1; 15 positions match TRBD2. The V gene's germline CDR1 is LGHNA and CDR2 YNFKEQ. The CDR3 extends over 14 amino acids. The V gene end was trimmed by 4 bases and the J gene end by 14 bases; junction bases not matched to a gene: 6. CDR3 protein: CASSLWTSGGAEFF. The CDR3, as DNA: TGTGCCAGCAGCCTATGGACTAGCGGGGGGGCGGAGTTCTTC.

V and J are TRBV5-1 and TRBJ2-7; D ambiguous. The germline V gene encodes CDR1 SGHRS and CDR2 YFSETQ. This CDR3 spans 13 amino acids. Trimming removed 4 bases from V and 2 bases from J, with 10 bases in between. CDR3 amino acids: CASSPLQTYEQYF. In nucleotides, the CDR3 is TGCGCCAGCAGCCCGCTTCAGACCTACGAGCAGTACTTC.

The chain has TRBV3-1 (or the pseudogene TRBV3-2) and TRBJ2-5, with 12 positions matching TRBD2. This CDR3 is built from 18 residues. V gave up 0 bases and J gave up 2 bases; unmatched junction bases: 7. The germline gives CDR1 LGHDT, CDR2 YNNKEL (reference sequence). CDR3 amino acids: CASSQDKGLAGPQETQYF. The CDR3 bases are TGTGCCAGCAGCCAAGATAAGGGACTAGCGGGCCCTCAAGAGACCCAGTACTTC.

The rearrangement joins TRBV7-9 to TRBJ2-1; 7 positions agree with TRBD1. The CDR3 contains 15 residues. The ends lost 2 bases at V and 3 bases at J; junction bases unmatched: 4. Germline V lookup: CDR1 SEHNR, CDR2 FQNEAQ (reference sequence). The CDR3 DNA is TGTGCCAGCAGCTTATCCAGGACAGGCTACAATGAGCAGTTCTTC. Encoded protein: CASSLSRTGYNEQFF.

V gene TRBV5-8 combines with J gene TRBJ2-7; D is perhaps TRBD1 (6 bases). V was shortened by 4 bases and J by 0 bases, with 8 bases between the two germline ends. Germline CDR1 reads SGHTS; CDR2 reads YDEGEE. The CDR3 is 13 residues long. This CDR3 is CASSTGHSYEQYF. CDR3 coding DNA: TGTGCCAGCAGCACGGGACACTCCTACGAGCAGTACTTC.

This chain links TRBV18 with TRBJ1-1; 7 nucleotides line up with TRBD1. V trimming: 4 bases; J trimming: 0 bases; junction bases outside the gene matches: 5. The CDR3 length is 15 residues. The V gene's germline CDR1 is KGHSH and CDR2 LQKENI. In DNA, the CDR3 is TGTGCCAGCTCACGGGACAGACCCATGAACACTGAAGCTTTCTTT. Protein sequence: CASSRDRPMNTEAFF. The full variable domain, in which reference TRBV18 and TRBJ1-1 provide the parts outside the CDR3, is NAGVMQNPRHLVRRRGQEARLRCSPMKGHSHVYWYRQLPEEGLKFMVYLQKENIIDESGMPKERFSAEFPKEGPSILRIQQVVRGDSAAYFCASSRDRPMNTEAFFGQGTRLTVV.

As concerns this clone: The junction does not match germline at one end; this may be a read error. The chain carries TRBV30 and TRBJ1-3; the match to TRBD1 covers 9 bases. Germline loops: CDR1 GTSNPN, CDR2 SVGIG (reference sequence). The CDR3 extends over 15 amino acids. The CDR3 sequence: CARRAGTGTGNTIYF. CDR3 DNA: TGTGCCCGGAGAGCCGGGACAGGGACTGGAAACACCATATATTTT.

V is TRBV6-5 and J is TRBJ2-4; weak D call: TRBD2 (5 bases). The ends were cut back, 8 bases at V and 4 bases at J, with 18 bases in the middle. Germline V gene lookup returns CDR1 MNHEY and CDR2 SVGAGI. The CDR3 is 15 residues long. Here the CDR3 DNA reads TGTGCCAGCCGGGATGGGGTGGCGGCTAAAAACATTCAGTACTTC. It encodes CASRDGVAAKNIQYF.

This clone was seen a few times. The chain couples TRBV12-5 to TRBJ2-5; D gene uncertain. This CDR3 contains 11 residues. Germline V gene lookup returns CDR1 LGHNT and CDR2 FRNRAP. V shed 4 bases and J shed 5 bases, with 5 bases lying between them. In nucleotides, the CDR3 is TGTGCTAGTGGTTCCCTGGAGACCCAGTACTTC. Its translation is CASGSLETQYF.

This clone has just one count. The J gene is TRBJ1-1, the V gene TRBV5-4, with D tentatively TRBD1 (6 bases). Germline V gives CDR1 SGHNT, CDR2 YYREEE (reference sequence). The CDR3 runs 14 residues. The ends were cut back, 4 bases at V and 2 bases at J, with 12 bases in the middle. The CDR3 sequence: CASSPRTANTEAFF. The CDR3 region has the DNA TGTGCCAGCAGCCCTCGGACAGCAAACACTGAAGCTTTCTTT.

V usage is TRBV7-9 and J usage is TRBJ1-5, with 7 bases matching TRBD1. The CDR3 loop spans 13 amino acids. The V segment lost 5 bases and the J segment 5 bases; nucleotides outside the gene matches: 3. Germline V gene sequence: CDR1 SEHNR, CDR2 FQNEAQ (reference sequence). The CDR3 DNA follows: TGTGCCAGCAGCGTTACAGGGGATCAGCCCCAGCATTTT. Translation gives CASSVTGDQPQHF.

The genes are TRBV5-1 and TRBJ1-5, with 9 bases identical to TRBD1. The V segment lost 2 bases and the J segment 4 bases; nucleotides outside the gene matches: 4. Germline V gene data show CDR1 as SGHRS and CDR2 as YFSETQ. The CDR3 extends over 15 amino acids. CDR3 residues: CASSLWTGENQPQHF. CDR3 nucleotides: TGCGCCAGCAGCTTATGGACAGGGGAAAATCAGCCCCAGCATTTT.

The rearrangement joins TRBV5-1 to TRBJ2-1, with 10 bases fitting TRBD2. Germline V CDR1 and CDR2: SGHRS, YFSETQ. Trimming removed 0 bases from V and 4 bases from J; junction bases left unmatched: 7. The CDR3 has 17 residues. CDR3 sequence reads: CASSLGLAGALYNEQFF. CDR3 nucleotide sequence: TGCGCCAGCAGCTTGGGGCTAGCGGGGGCCCTATACAATGAGCAGTTCTTC.

The chain uses TRBV6-4 and TRBJ2-1; D is ambiguous. Germline CDR1 MRHNA, CDR2 SNTAGT. The CDR3 sequence is 13 residues long. Trimming took 1 base from V and 6 from J, leaving 7 bases between them. The chain's CDR3 is CASSDWPGNEQFF. The CDR3 DNA sequence: TGTGCCAGCAGTGACTGGCCAGGCAATGAGCAGTTCTTC.

This sequence joins TRBV18 and TRBJ2-5, with TRBD2 as a possible D gene (5 bases). Trimming pared 6 bases from V and 1 base from J, leaving 18 bases between. The CDR3 extends over 16 amino acids. Per germline, CDR1 KGHSH and CDR2 LQKENI. CDR3 sequence reads: CASSPGSSGIQETQYF. DNA for the CDR3: TGTGCCAGCTCCCCAGGATCCAGCGGTATCCAAGAGACCCAGTACTTC.

This clone was counted once. The rearrangement joins TRBV10-3 to TRBJ2-7; D is unresolved. The CDR3 runs to 11 residues. V gave up 6 bases and J gave up 7 bases, with 10 bases separating them. Germline V gene sequence: CDR1 ENHRY, CDR2 SYGVKD. The CDR3 coding sequence is TGTGCCATCAGGTCAGTGCAAGAGCAGTACTTC. The encoded protein is CAIRSVQEQYF.

V gene TRBV7-8 combines with J gene TRBJ2-2; 7 nucleotides agree with TRBD2. The trim removed 7 bases at V and 6 bases at J, leaving 8 bases unmatched. Germline assignment: CDR1 SGHVS and CDR2 FQNEAQ. The CDR3 loop spans 14 amino acids. CDR3 nucleotides: TGTGCCAGCACCAGACAAGCGGGGCCCGGGGAGCTGTTTTTT. Amino acids: CASTRQAGPGELFF.

This clone appeared once. This sequence joins TRBV2 and TRBJ1-5; D not resolved. Germline V gene lookup returns CDR1 SNHLY and CDR2 FYNNEI. The V gene lost 3 bases and the J gene lost 3 bases, with 12 bases spanning the gap. The CDR3 contains 15 residues. The CDR3 nucleotides read TGTGCCAGCAGTGACGGAGGCGGGGACAATCAGCCCCAGCATTTT. Protein sequence: CASSDGGGDNQPQHF.

The chain is built from TRBV5-1 and TRBJ1-4, with D possibly matching TRBD1 (5 bases). V was trimmed by 0 bases and J by 7 bases, leaving 13 bases between them. Germline-derived CDR1 and CDR2 are SGHRS and YFSETQ. This CDR3 is 15 amino acids long. CDR3 in DNA: TGCGCCAGCAGCTTGGCCCGGCAGGGTGGTGAAAAACTGTTTTTT. Its protein is CASSLARQGGEKLFF.